This T cell receptor (beta chain) derives from a study of T cells in tuberculosis. Study in general: T cells were selected with CD1B tetramers loaded with glucose monomycolate.

Study observations and caveats: T cells binding CD1B-GMM tetramer weakly possibly escaped the sort.

Cells were sorted from thawed PBMC rested overnight and stained with GMM-loaded CD1B tetramer, viability dye and anti-CD3. CD1B tetramers were loaded with Rhodococcus equi-derived C32 glucose monomycolate. The data were produced by immunoSEQ multiplex PCR, yet TCRdb's version contains in-frame clones alone and is incomplete. The top ten hold 21% of the sample, which has approximately 57,000 clones, around 90% seen once. CDR1 and CDR2 from the germline V gene are SNHLY and FYNNEI. Trimming cost V 3 bases and J 5 bases, with 16 bases left between them. This CDR3 contains 15 residues. The sample consisted of CD1b-GMM tetramer-negative cells sorted from PBMCs. The clonotype comes from an adult woman with latent tuberculosis. The rearrangement links TRBV2 to TRBJ2-5, with D maybe TRBD2 (6 bases). The CDR3 region is CASSDGGAPGETQYF. The CDR3 nucleotides are TGTGCCAGCAGTGATGGCGGGGCCCCGGGGGAGACCCAGTACTTC.